This TCR beta chain appears in the sequencing data of a study of Ad26.COV2.S vaccination and SARS-CoV-2 variants. In the study overall: Ad26.COV2.S, an intramuscular injection, was given once or twice 56 days apart.

Study observations and caveats: Across vaccine and placebo recipients, the breadth of non-spike TCRs was similar. Vaccinated individuals (as opposed to placebo recipients) had higher spike-specific TCR breadth.

The CDR3 runs 15 residues. Per germline, CDR1 SGHAT and CDR2 FQDESV (reference sequence). Trimming pared 5 bases from V and 6 bases from J, leaving 18 bases between. As for this clone: Antigen: not known.

Treatment here: 15 to 20 received Ad26.COV2.S at low or high dose, single or two shots; about five received placebo; per-sample allocation not given. After the first vaccine or placebo injection, samples were drawn on day 63. Profiling relied on immunoSEQ multiplex PCR, and the TCRdb table lists in-frame clones only, not all of them. The sample has 400,000 to 450,000 clones; around 90% are singletons. The J gene is TRBJ2-3, the V gene TRBV11-1; D ambiguous. This receptor was identified in a person aged 18-60 years who received the Ad26.COV2.S COVID-19 vaccine or a placebo. This sample comprised peripheral blood, obtained in a trial of Ad26.COV2.S vaccine versus placebo. The CDR3, as DNA: TGTGCCAGCAGCGAATACAGCGTCGCTCGGGATACGCAGTATTTT. It encodes CASSEYSVARDTQYF.